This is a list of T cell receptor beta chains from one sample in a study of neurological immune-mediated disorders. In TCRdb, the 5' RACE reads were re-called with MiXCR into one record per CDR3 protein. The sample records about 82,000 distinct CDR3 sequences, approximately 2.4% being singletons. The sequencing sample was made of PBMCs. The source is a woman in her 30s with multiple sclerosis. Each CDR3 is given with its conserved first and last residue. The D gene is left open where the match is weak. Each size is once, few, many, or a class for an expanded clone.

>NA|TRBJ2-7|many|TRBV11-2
TGTGCCAGCAGCTTGTCCGGAGCCGGCGAGCAGTACTTC
CASSLSGAGEQYF
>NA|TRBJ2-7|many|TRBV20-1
TGCAGTGCTAGAGACCCCAGACCCCCGTACGAGCAGTACTTC
CSARDPRPPYEQYF
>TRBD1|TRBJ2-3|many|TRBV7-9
TGTGCCAGCAGCTCCACAGGGGAGAACACAGATACGCAGTATTTT
CASSSTGENTDTQYF
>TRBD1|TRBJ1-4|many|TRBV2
TGTGCCAGCAGGCCGACAGGGGGAAGGGAAAAACTGTTTTTT
CASRPTGGREKLFF
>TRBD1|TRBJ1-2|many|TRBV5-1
TGCGCCAGCAGTCCCCTAGGGACAGGGGATGGCTACACCTTC
CASSPLGTGDGYTF
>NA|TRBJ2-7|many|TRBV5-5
TGTGCCAGCAGCTCCGCAGACAGACTCTCCTACGAGCAGTACTTC
CASSSADRLSYEQYF
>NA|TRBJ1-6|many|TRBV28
TGTGCCAGCCAGGTCGTCGACACCGCGGGTTCACCCCTCCACTTT
CASQVVDTAGSPLHF
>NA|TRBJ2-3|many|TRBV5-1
TGCGCCAGCAGCCTTCTTCCCCAAGGGCGCGGCACAGATACGCAGTATTTT
CASSLLPQGRGTDTQYF
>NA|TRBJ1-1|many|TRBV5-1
TGCGCCAGCAGTGAAATTACGGGAGAGAACACTGAAGCTTTCTTT
CASSEITGENTEAFF
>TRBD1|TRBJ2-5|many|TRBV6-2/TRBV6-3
TGTGCCAGCAGTAGAGCCGGGACAGGGACAGTGAAGACCCAGTACTTC
CASSRAGTGTVKTQYF